This T cell receptor beta chain was obtained from a study of identical twins. TCRdb recomputed calls from the 5' RACE reads with MiXCR, one row per CDR3 protein. The table lists 690,000 or so distinct CDR3 sequences, 8.6% of them singletons. This clonotype was observed at least ten times. The sample was also linked to a second study, of yellow fever vaccine responses in identical twins.

The specimen was PBMCs. This clonotype was obtained from a woman aged 18-29 years in good health.

The CDR3 loop is CASSPGLAGFSYNEQFF. The CDR3, as DNA: TGTGCCAGCAGCCCCGGACTAGCGGGCTTCTCCTACAATGAGCAGTTCTTC. The V gene is TRBV28, the J gene TRBJ2-1; the match to TRBD2 covers 11 bases. Germline lookup yields CDR1 MDHEN and CDR2 SYDVKM. With V trimmed by 6 bases and J by 0 bases, 7 bases remained unmatched. The CDR3 has 17 residues.